The 14 T cell receptor beta chains below come from one sample, sequenced in a study of blood T cells in healthy people across ages. A second roughly 6 to 12 cycle PCR used barcoded and J-beta primers. TCRdb redid the calling of the 5' RACE reads with MiXCR, one entry per CDR3 protein. The sample lists 780,000 or so distinct CDR3 sequences; approximately 53% were seen once. Specimen: blood. The receptors stem from a man in his forties in good health.

This sequence joins TRBV6-4 and TRBJ2-7; D remains unclear. CDR1 MRHNA and CDR2 SNTAGT come from the germline V gene. Trimming stripped 3 bases from V and 4 bases from J, with 16 bases between. This CDR3 has 15 residues. The CDR3 bases are TGTGCCAGCAGTGATGGAGATGTAGAAAAATACGAGCAGTACTTC. Translated, it gives CASSDGDVEKYEQYF.

In this sample, this clonotype turned up a few times. The CDR3 region is CSARDRREGLETQYF. DNA of the CDR3: TGCAGTGCTAGAGATCGACGGGAGGGTTTGGAGACCCAGTACTTC. V and J are TRBV20-1 and TRBJ2-5; TRBD2 agrees at 8 bases. The CDR3 totals 15 residues. Germline V lookup: CDR1 DFQATT, CDR2 SNEGSKA (reference sequence). V shed 0 bases, J shed 5 bases, and the junction held 8 bases outside the gene matches.

The table lists this clonotype with many counts. This chain links TRBV29-1 with TRBJ2-5; TRBD2 aligns across 13 bases. The germline CDR1 and CDR2 sequences are SQVTM and ANQGSEA. The ends lost 6 bases at V and 4 bases at J; junction bases unmatched: 11. The CDR3 spans 16 residues. The CDR3 here is CSVDGTSGTLRETQYF. The CDR3 nucleotides are TGCAGCGTCGACGGGACTAGCGGGACCTTGAGAGAGACCCAGTACTTC.

This clonotype was seen only a few times. This rearrangement joins TRBV28 to TRBJ1-6, with TRBD1 matching 8 bases. Germline loops: CDR1 MDHEN, CDR2 SYDVKM. V trimming: 5 bases; J trimming: 2 bases; junction bases outside the gene matches: 5. The CDR3 totals 16 residues. The CDR3 here is CASSPPGGTYNSPLHF. DNA of the CDR3: TGTGCCAGCAGTCCGCCAGGGGGCACCTATAATTCACCCCTCCACTTT. Looking up the rest from reference TRBV28 and TRBJ1-6 gives the full variable domain: DVKVTQSSRYLVKRTGEKVFLECVQDMDHENMFWYRQDPGLGLRLIYFSYDVKMKEKGDIPEGYSVSREKKERFSLILESASTNQTSMYLCASSPPGGTYNSPLHFGNGTRLTVT.

V usage is TRBV27 and J usage is TRBJ2-7, with D perhaps TRBD1 (6 bases). This CDR3 region has 15 residues. V lost 2 bases and J 4 bases, leaving 15 bases between the germline ends. Germline values: CDR1 MNHEY, CDR2 SMNVEV (reference sequence). CDR3 region: CASSLRGFGEYEQYF. CDR3 nucleotides: TGTGCCAGCAGTTTAAGGGGGTTTGGGGAATACGAGCAGTACTTC.

The chain is built from TRBV9 and TRBJ2-5; the D gene is possibly TRBD2 (5 bases). The DNA end is more similar to TRBJ2-7, so the J call may be wrong. Germline V gene lookup returns CDR1 SGDLS and CDR2 YYNGEE. The CDR3 loop spans 13 amino acids. The CDR3 DNA is TGTGCCAGCAGCGTAGGAGGACTCGACGAGCAGTACTTC. Protein sequence: CASSVGGLDEQYF.

This clonotype was observed a single time. The chain joins TRBV7-2 to TRBJ2-7, with D possibly TRBD2 on 6 matching bases. The end of the DNA fits TRBJ2-5 better, so the J call may be wrong. There are 15 residues in the CDR3. The germline gives CDR1 SGHTA, CDR2 FQGNSA. CDR3 region: CASSLAEAGRETQYF. CDR3 DNA sequence: TGTGCCAGCAGCTTAGCGGAGGCGGGACGGGAGACCCAGTACTTC.

This clonotype showed up just a few times. V gene TRBV29-1 combines with J gene TRBJ2-1, with a tentative D call TRBD2 (5 bases). The CDR3 spans 18 residues. From germline, CDR1 is SQVTM and CDR2 ANQGSEA. The ends were cut back, 4 bases at V and 4 bases at J, with 26 bases in the middle. CDR3 residues: CSVGPLRKRPLLYNEQFF. CDR3 coding DNA: TGCAGCGTTGGACCTCTAAGGAAGCGGCCCCTTCTTTACAATGAGCAGTTCTTC.

Only a few counts were recorded for this clonotype. The chain uses TRBV4-3 and TRBJ2-1; D gene uncertain. The CDR3 is 12 amino acids. Per germline, CDR1 LGHNA and CDR2 YSLEER. Trimming left V 4 bases short and J 6 bases short, with 7 bases between. The CDR3 loop reads CASSRSANEQFF. CDR3 in DNA: TGCGCCAGCAGCCGGTCTGCCAATGAGCAGTTCTTC.

The chain joins TRBV7-2 to TRBJ1-4, with TRBD1 matching over 7 bases. CDR3 length equals 14 residues. CDR1 and CDR2 (germline): SGHTA, FQGNSA. V dropped 4 bases and J dropped 5; count of bases not matched to a gene: 4. The CDR3, as DNA: TGTGCCAGCAGCTACCGGGACAGAAATGAAAAACTGTTTTTT. This sequence encodes CASSYRDRNEKLFF.

The chain has TRBV6-1 and TRBJ1-2; D perhaps matches TRBD1 (5 bases). Germline V gene sequence: CDR1 MNHNS, CDR2 SASEGT. V shed 7 bases and J shed 4 bases, with 13 bases lying between them. The CDR3 has 13 amino acids. CDR3 sequence reads: CASKGPSSYGYTF. CDR3 nucleotide sequence: TGTGCCAGCAAGGGGCCCAGTAGCTATGGCTACACCTTC.

The CDR3 DNA sequence: TGTGCCAGCAGTTATGAGGAGGGCCGAGAGGACTCCTACAATGAGCAGTTCTTC. As protein: CASSYEEGREDSYNEQFF. The chain is built from TRBV6-2 or TRBV6-3 and TRBJ2-1; the D gene is possibly TRBD2 (6 bases). This CDR3 spans 18 amino acids. Between the trimmed V and J ends, which lost 3 bases and 0 bases, there was a span of 18 bases. Germline CDR1 and CDR2: MNHEY and SVGEGT.

The chain combines TRBV19 with TRBJ1-5, with D tentatively TRBD1 (6 bases). Germline CDR1 is LNHDA and CDR2 is SQIVND (reference sequence). CDR3 length: 14 residues. V shed 3 bases and J shed 3 bases, with 9 bases lying between them. The CDR3 bases are TGTGCCAGTAGTATGGGACACAACAATCAGCCCCAGCATTTT. Its protein is CASSMGHNNQPQHF.

The chain links TRBV20-1 to TRBJ1-4; a possible D gene is TRBD1 (5 bases). CDR1 and CDR2 (germline): DFQATT, SNEGSKA (reference sequence). Trimming left V 0 bases short and J 3 bases short, with 8 bases between. This CDR3 spans 14 amino acids. CDR3 sequence reads: CSARDLGANEKLFF. CDR3 DNA: TGCAGTGCTAGAGATCTAGGGGCTAATGAAAAACTGTTTTTT.